The sequence of this T cell receptor beta chain was determined in a study of blood T cell repertoires in COVID-19. Turning to the study itself: T cells, B-cell-depleted T cells, or PBMCs provided the cDNA or gDNA that served as material.

Germline V gene data show CDR1 as LNHDA and CDR2 as SQIVND (reference sequence). V was pared by 1 base and J by 4 bases, with 20 bases between. CDR3 size: 18 residues. The assay was immunoSEQ multiplex PCR, and TCRdb's table has in-frame clones only and misses some. Of tens of thousands of clones listed, 85% to 95% are singletons. The sample consisted of peripheral blood. This TCR was sampled from a woman in her sixties with active COVID-19. The gene calls are TRBV19 and TRBJ1-5; D perhaps matches TRBD1 (6 bases). The CDR3: CASSIVGATGRRNQPQHF. As DNA, the CDR3 is TGTGCCAGTAGTATAGTGGGGGCGACGGGTAGAAGAAATCAGCCCCAGCATTTT. Drawing the rest from reference TRBV19 and TRBJ1-5, the complete variable domain is DGGITQSPKYLFRKEGQNVTLSCEQNLNHDAMYWYRQDPGQGLRLIYYSQIVNDFQKGDIAEGYSVSREKKESFPLTVTSAQKNPTAFYLCASSIVGATGRRNQPQHFGDGTRLSIL.